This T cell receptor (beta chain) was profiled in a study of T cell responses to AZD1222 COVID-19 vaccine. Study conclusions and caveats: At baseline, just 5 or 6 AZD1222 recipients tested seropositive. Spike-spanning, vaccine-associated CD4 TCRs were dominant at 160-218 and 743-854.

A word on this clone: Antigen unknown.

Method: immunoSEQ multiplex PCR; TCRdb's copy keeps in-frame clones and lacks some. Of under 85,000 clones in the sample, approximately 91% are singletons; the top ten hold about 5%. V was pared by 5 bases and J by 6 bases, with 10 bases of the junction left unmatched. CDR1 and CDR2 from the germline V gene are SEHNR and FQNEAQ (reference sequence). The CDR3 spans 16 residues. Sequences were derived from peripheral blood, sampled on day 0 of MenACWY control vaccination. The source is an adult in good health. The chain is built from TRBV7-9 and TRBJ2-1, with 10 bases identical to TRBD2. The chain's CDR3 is CASSPTAGGQVNEQFF. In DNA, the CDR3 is TGTGCCAGCAGCCCTACAGCGGGGGGGCAAGTCAATGAGCAGTTCTTC.